This T cell receptor (beta chain) was obtained from a study of blood T cell repertoires in COVID-19. Whole-study context: There were acute and convalescent COVID-19 samples, and they came from the United States, Italy and Spain.

Only in-frame clones appear in the TCRdb table, and some are missing; sequencing was by immunoSEQ multiplex PCR. The table has 40,000 to 55,000 clones, around 82% seen once. The TCR was taken from a woman aged 70-85 years with acute or convalescent COVID-19. The sample consisted of peripheral blood.

For the CDR3, the DNA is TGTGCCAGCAGCCCCCGAGGGCTTAATTCACCCCTCCACTTT. Translation: CASSPRGLNSPLHF. V and J are TRBV27 and TRBJ1-6; D is ambiguous. Germline CDR1 MNHEY, CDR2 SMNVEV (reference sequence). Deletions cut 6 bases from V and 6 bases from J, with 12 bases between. The CDR3 consists of 14 residues.